Listed below are T cell receptor beta chains from one sample, sequenced in a study of T cell responses to AZD1222 COVID-19 vaccine. Data came from immunoSEQ multiplex PCR; TCRdb stores just in-frame clones and leaves some out. Of 130,000 to 150,000 clones in the sample, roughly nine tenths were seen once. This sample comprised peripheral blood, obtained on day 0 of AZD1222 vaccination. Receptors originate from an adult in good health. Both conserved end residues are part of each CDR3. A D gene is named only where the DNA matches it firmly. Size is stated for part of the rows, as once, few or many counts, or as a class when the clone is expanded.

v_gene,j_gene,d_gene,abundance,CDR3aa,CDR3nt
TRBV7-2,TRBJ2-7,TRBD2,-,CASSLRGALAGESEQYF,TGTGCCAGCAGCCTGAGAGGGGCGCTAGCGGGAGAATCCGAGCAGTACTTC
TRBV19,TRBJ2-3,TRBD2,-,CASQGLAGADTQYF,TGTGCCTCCCAGGGACTAGCGGGAGCAGATACGCAGTATTTT
TRBV7-3,TRBJ2-1,-,-,CASSLRASANLYSSYNEQFF,TGTGCCAGCAGCTTAAGGGCTAGCGCAAACCTTTACAGCTCCTACAATGAGCAGTTCTTC
TRBV27,TRBJ1-5,-,-,CASSPTWTEDQPQHF,TGTGCCAGCAGTCCGACCTGGACGGAGGATCAGCCCCAGCATTTT
TRBV28,TRBJ2-1,TRBD2,-,CASGPAGDFYNEQFF,TGTGCCAGCGGCCCAGCGGGAGACTTCTACAATGAGCAGTTCTTC
TRBV28,TRBJ2-5,-,-,CASRVDGTLRETQYF,TGTGCCAGCAGAGTGGACGGGACCCTCCGGGAGACCCAGTACTTC
TRBV7-2,TRBJ2-7,-,-,CASSLSVSYEQYF,TGTGCCAGCAGCTTGTCAGTATCCTACGAGCAGTACTTC
TRBV4-2,TRBJ1-5,TRBD1,-,CASSQGTGLKPQHF,TGTGCCAGCAGCCAGGGGACAGGGCTTAAGCCCCAGCATTTT
TRBV10-3,TRBJ1-4,-,-,CAISRAGDNEKLFF,TGTGCCATCAGCCGTGCAGGGGACAATGAAAAACTGTTTTTT
TRBV7-8,TRBJ1-2,TRBD1,-,CASSTGVAYGYTF,TGTGCCAGCAGCACAGGGGTTGCCTATGGCTACACCTTC
TRBV6-4,TRBJ2-1,TRBD2,-,CASGKTSGDSYNEQFF,TGTGCCAGCGGGAAGACTAGCGGGGACTCCTACAATGAGCAGTTCTTC
TRBV28,TRBJ1-1,-,-,CASSPGRGMNTEAFF,TGTGCCAGCAGCCCCGGACGGGGAATGAACACTGAAGCTTTCTTT
TRBV28,TRBJ2-7,-,-,CASSFRDSEQYF,TGTGCCAGCAGTTTCCGGGACTCCGAGCAGTACTTC
TRBV10-2,TRBJ2-1,-,once,CASSPNWYNEQFF,TGCGCCAGCAGCCCCAACTGGTACAATGAGCAGTTCTTC
TRBV19,TRBJ1-5,-,-,CASRPSTRGAQPQHF,TGTGCCAGTAGGCCATCCACCAGGGGAGCTCAGCCCCAGCATTTT
TRBV15,TRBJ1-2,TRBD1,-,CATSLTRDSYGYTF,TGTGCCACCAGCCTCACCCGGGACAGCTATGGCTACACCTTC
TRBV14,TRBJ2-7,TRBD2,once,CASSRGTSGTYEQYF,TGTGCCAGCAGCCGGGGGACTAGCGGCACCTACGAGCAGTACTTC
TRBV9,TRBJ1-2,TRBD1,-,CASTGTAYGYTF,TGTGCCAGCACCGGGACAGCCTATGGCTACACCTTC
TRBV5-1,TRBJ1-3,-,once,CASSFAGNTIYF,TGCGCCAGCAGCTTCGCGGGAAACACCATATATTTT
TRBV28,TRBJ2-3,TRBD2,-,CASSPGGRTDTQYF,TGTGCCAGCAGCCCTGGCGGGAGGACAGATACGCAGTATTTT
TRBV12-3/TRBV12-4,TRBJ1-1,-,-,CASSFNMNTEAFF,TGTGCCAGCAGTTTTAATATGAACACTGAAGCTTTCTTT
TRBV7-9,TRBJ2-1,-,once,CASSRNQQGEQFF,TGTGCCAGCAGCCGGAATCAGCAGGGTGAGCAGTTCTTC
TRBV20-1,TRBJ2-1,-,-,CSASFVAGEQFF,TGCAGTGCTAGTTTTGTGGCAGGGGAGCAGTTCTTC
TRBV18,TRBJ1-3,-,once,CASSPTTSSSGNTIYF,TGTGCCAGCTCACCAACCACCTCCAGCTCTGGAAACACCATATATTTT
TRBV6-5,TRBJ1-2,-,once,CASSYSIRGTGGYTF,TGTGCCAGCAGTTACTCGATTCGGGGAACTGGAGGCTACACCTTC
TRBV3-1/TRBV3-2,TRBJ2-2,TRBD2,once,CASSQDLFLAGGDTGELFF,TGTGCCAGCAGCCAAGATCTCTTCCTAGCGGGCGGGGACACCGGGGAGCTGTTTTTT
TRBV5-5,TRBJ2-3,-,-,CASSLLADTQYF,TGTGCCAGCAGCTTACTGGCAGATACGCAGTATTTT
TRBV19,TRBJ1-5,-,-,CASSISRDKPQHF,TGTGCCAGTAGTATTAGTCGGGACAAGCCCCAGCATTTT
TRBV5-1,TRBJ2-1,-,many,CASSLEGGTYNEQFF,TGCGCCAGCAGCTTGGAAGGCGGGACTTACAATGAGCAGTTCTTC
TRBV28,TRBJ1-2,TRBD1,-,CASSLEGPGGLYGYTF,TGTGCCAGCAGTTTAGAAGGTCCAGGGGGCCTCTATGGCTACACCTTC
TRBV21-1,TRBJ1-2,-,-,CASSTGSGQIRYGYTF,TGTGCCAGCAGCACTGGTTCGGGACAGATACGCTATGGCTACACCTTC
TRBV19,TRBJ1-1,-,-,CASSRTLNTEAFF,TGTGCCAGTAGTAGGACACTGAACACTGAAGCTTTCTTT
TRBV7-9,TRBJ1-1,-,once,CASSLLTSNTEAFF,TGTGCCAGCAGCTTACTGACATCGAACACTGAAGCTTTCTTT
TRBV4-1,TRBJ1-3,-,-,CASSPLGGLGGNTIYF,TGCGCCAGCAGCCCCCTTGGGGGGCTTGGTGGAAACACCATATATTTT
TRBV7-6,TRBJ2-1,-,-,CASSARYRDRRDEQFF,TGTGCCAGCAGCGCCCGTTACAGGGACCGTAGGGATGAGCAGTTCTTC
TRBV3-1/TRBV3-2,TRBJ2-5,-,-,CASSPRSGWETQYF,TGTGCCAGCAGCCCCCGCAGCGGGTGGGAGACCCAGTACTTC
TRBV3-1/TRBV3-2,TRBJ2-5,-,-,CASSQEQIGKVGIQETQYF,TGTGCCAGCAGCCAAGAACAGATTGGAAAGGTGGGGATTCAAGAGACCCAGTACTTC
TRBV5-1,TRBJ2-5,-,-,CASSFGRGGETQYF,TGCGCCAGCAGCTTTGGCAGGGGCGGTGAGACCCAGTACTTC
TRBV7-3,TRBJ1-1,-,-,CASSIQRDTEAFF,TGTGCCAGCAGCATTCAGCGGGACACTGAAGCTTTCTTT
TRBV7-2,TRBJ2-7,TRBD1,-,CASSLALTDRVPYEQYF,TGTGCCAGCAGCTTAGCGCTAACGGACAGGGTCCCATACGAGCAGTACTTC
TRBV5-1,TRBJ1-1,-,-,CASSLELSTEAFF,TGCGCCAGCAGCTTGGAGCTTAGCACTGAAGCTTTCTTT
TRBV6-5,TRBJ1-2,-,-,CASSQGNGYTF,TGTGCCAGCAGCCAAGGAAATGGCTACACCTTC
TRBV30,TRBJ1-5,TRBD1,-,CAWSFSRTGINYQPQHF,TGTGCCTGGAGTTTCTCTAGGACAGGGATAAACTATCAGCCCCAGCATTTT
TRBV24-1,TRBJ2-2,TRBD2,once,CATSAGTSGGGELFF,TGTGCCACCAGTGCCGGGACTAGCGGTGGCGGGGAGCTGTTTTTT
TRBV2,TRBJ2-3,-,-,CASSISDTQYF,TGTGCCAGTTCTATTTCAGATACGCAGTATTTT
TRBV5-8,TRBJ2-2,TRBD1,-,CASSDIRDSLNTGELFF,TGTGCCAGCAGCGATATTCGGGACAGCTTAAACACCGGGGAGCTGTTTTTT
TRBV5-6,TRBJ2-1,TRBD2,-,CASSPLTSGSYNEQFF,TGTGCCAGCAGCCCACTGACTAGCGGGAGTTACAATGAGCAGTTCTTC
TRBV10-1,TRBJ2-2,-,once,CAGSRGGELFF,TGCGCCGGGAGTCGGGGCGGGGAGCTGTTTTTT
TRBV5-5,TRBJ2-7,-,-,CASSLVATSEYEQYF,TGTGCCAGCAGCTTGGTAGCCACCTCGGAATACGAGCAGTACTTC
TRBV7-9,TRBJ2-7,-,-,CASSLGAASSYEQYF,TGTGCCAGCAGCTTAGGGGCAGCTAGCTCCTACGAGCAGTACTTC
TRBV7-8,TRBJ1-4,-,-,CASSLARPGQEKLFF,TGTGCCAGCAGCTTAGCGAGGCCGGGCCAAGAAAAACTGTTTTTT
TRBV5-1,TRBJ2-1,-,once,CASSLDYSLYNEQFF,TGCGCCAGCAGCTTGGACTACAGTCTGTACAATGAGCAGTTCTTC
TRBV5-5,TRBJ2-3,TRBD2,-,CASSQGLAAPTDTQYF,TGTGCCAGCAGCCAGGGACTAGCGGCACCCACAGATACGCAGTATTTT
TRBV7-2,TRBJ1-5,TRBD1,-,CASSRTGYSNQPQHF,TGTGCCAGCTCCAGGACAGGTTATAGCAATCAGCCCCAGCATTTT
TRBV28,TRBJ2-7,-,-,CASKSAAYEQYF,TGTGCCAGCAAGTCGGCGGCGTACGAGCAGTACTTC